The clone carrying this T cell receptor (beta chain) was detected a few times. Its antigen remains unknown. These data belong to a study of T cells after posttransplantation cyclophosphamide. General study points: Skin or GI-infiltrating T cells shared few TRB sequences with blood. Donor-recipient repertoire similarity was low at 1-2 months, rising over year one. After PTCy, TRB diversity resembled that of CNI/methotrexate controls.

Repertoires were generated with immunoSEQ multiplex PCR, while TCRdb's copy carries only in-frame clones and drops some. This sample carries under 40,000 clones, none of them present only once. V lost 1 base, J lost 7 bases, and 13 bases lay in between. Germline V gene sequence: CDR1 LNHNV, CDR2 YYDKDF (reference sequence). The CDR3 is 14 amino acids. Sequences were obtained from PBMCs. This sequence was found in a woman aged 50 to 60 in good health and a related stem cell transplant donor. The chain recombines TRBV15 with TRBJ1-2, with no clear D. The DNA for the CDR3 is TGTGCCACCAGCAGAGCAGTCGTCCAGTCTGGCTACACCTTC. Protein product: CATSRAVVQSGYTF. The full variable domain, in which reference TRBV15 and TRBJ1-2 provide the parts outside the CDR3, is DAMVIQNPRYQVTQFGKPVTLSCSQTLNHNVMYWYQQKSSQAPKLLFHYYDKDFNNEADTPDNFQSRRPNTSFCFLDIRSPGLGDTAMYLCATSRAVVQSGYTFGSGTRLTVV.